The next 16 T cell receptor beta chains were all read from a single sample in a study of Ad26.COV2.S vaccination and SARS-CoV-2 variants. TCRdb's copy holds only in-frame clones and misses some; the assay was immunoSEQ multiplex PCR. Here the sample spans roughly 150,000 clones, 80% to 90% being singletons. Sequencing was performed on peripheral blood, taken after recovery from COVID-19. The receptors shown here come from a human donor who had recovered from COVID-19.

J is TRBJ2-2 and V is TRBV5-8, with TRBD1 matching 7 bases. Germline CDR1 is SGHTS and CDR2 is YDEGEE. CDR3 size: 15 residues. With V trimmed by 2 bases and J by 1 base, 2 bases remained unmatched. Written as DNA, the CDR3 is TGTGCCAGCAGCTTCCGGGACAGGAACACCGGGGAGCTGTTTTTT. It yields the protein CASSFRDRNTGELFF.

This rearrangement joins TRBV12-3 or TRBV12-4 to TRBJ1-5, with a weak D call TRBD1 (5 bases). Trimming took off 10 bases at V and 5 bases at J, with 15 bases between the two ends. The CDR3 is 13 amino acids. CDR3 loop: CATSERGDQPQHF. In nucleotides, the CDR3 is TGTGCCACCTCTGAGAGAGGGGATCAGCCCCAGCATTTT.

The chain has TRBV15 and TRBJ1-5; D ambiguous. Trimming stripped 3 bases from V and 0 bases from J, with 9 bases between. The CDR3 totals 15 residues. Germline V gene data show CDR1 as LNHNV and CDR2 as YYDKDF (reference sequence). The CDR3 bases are TGTGCCACCAGCAGGACTCAAAATAGCAATCAGCCCCAGCATTTT. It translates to CATSRTQNSNQPQHF.

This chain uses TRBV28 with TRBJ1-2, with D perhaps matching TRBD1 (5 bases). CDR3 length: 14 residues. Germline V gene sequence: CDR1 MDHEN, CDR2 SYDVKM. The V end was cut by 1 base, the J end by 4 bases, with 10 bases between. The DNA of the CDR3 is TGTGCCAGCAGTTTATTAATGGGGGGCTATGGCTACACCTTC. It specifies CASSLLMGGYGYTF.

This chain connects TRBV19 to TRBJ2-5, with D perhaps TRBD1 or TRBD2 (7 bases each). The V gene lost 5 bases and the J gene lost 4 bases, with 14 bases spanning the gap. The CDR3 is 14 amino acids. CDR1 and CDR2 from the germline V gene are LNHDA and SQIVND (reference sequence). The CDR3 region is CASSPQGGGETQYF. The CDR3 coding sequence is TGTGCCAGTAGTCCGCAGGGGGGGGGAGAGACCCAGTACTTC.

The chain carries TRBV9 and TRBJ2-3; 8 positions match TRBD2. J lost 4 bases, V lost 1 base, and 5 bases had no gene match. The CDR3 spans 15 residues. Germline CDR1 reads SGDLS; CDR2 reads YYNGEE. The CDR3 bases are TGTGCCAGCAGCGTACAGGCGGGGGGCGCAGATACGCAGTATTTT. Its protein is CASSVQAGGADTQYF. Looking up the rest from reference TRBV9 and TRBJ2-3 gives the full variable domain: DSGVTQTPKHLITATGQRVTLRCSPRSGDLSVYWYQQSLDQGLQFLIQYYNGEERAKGNILERFSAQQFPDLHSELNLSSLELGDSALYFCASSVQAGGADTQYFGPGTRLTVL.

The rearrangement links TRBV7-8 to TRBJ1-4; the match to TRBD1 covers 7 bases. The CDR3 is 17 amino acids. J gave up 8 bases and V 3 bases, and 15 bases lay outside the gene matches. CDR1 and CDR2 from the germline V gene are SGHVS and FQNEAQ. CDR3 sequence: CASSFNRGLGGGEKLFF. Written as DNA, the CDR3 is TGTGCCAGCAGCTTTAACAGGGGTCTGGGAGGAGGGGAAAAACTGTTTTTT.

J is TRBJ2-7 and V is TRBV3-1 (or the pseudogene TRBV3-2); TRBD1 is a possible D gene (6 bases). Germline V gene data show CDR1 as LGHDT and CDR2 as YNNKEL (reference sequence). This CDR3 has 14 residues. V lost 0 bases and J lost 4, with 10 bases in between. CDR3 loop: CASSQELRGYEQYF. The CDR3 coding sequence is TGTGCCAGCAGCCAAGAATTGAGGGGGTACGAGCAGTACTTC.

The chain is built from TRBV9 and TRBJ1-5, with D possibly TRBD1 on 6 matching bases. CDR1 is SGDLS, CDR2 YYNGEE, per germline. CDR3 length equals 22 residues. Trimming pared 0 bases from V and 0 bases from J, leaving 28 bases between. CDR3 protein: CASSVERDTRQLSRYSNQPQHF. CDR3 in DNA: TGTGCCAGCAGCGTAGAACGGGACACCAGGCAGCTGAGCCGGTATAGCAATCAGCCCCAGCATTTT.

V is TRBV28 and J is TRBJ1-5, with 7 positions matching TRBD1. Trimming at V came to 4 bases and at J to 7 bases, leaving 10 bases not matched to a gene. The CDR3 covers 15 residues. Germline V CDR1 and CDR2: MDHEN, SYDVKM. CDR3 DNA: TGTGCCAGCAGTTCCCCGGGACAGACCAGACAGCCCCAGCATTTT. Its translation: CASSSPGQTRQPQHF.

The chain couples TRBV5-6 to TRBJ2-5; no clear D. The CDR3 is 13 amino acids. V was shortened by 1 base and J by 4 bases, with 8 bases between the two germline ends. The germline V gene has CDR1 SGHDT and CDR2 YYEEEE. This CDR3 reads CASSLWYGETQYF. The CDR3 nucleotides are TGTGCCAGCAGCTTGTGGTACGGAGAGACCCAGTACTTC.

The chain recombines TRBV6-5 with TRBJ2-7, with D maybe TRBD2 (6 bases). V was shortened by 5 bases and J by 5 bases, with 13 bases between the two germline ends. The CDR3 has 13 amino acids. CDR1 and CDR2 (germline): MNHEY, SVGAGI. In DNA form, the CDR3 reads TGTGCCAGCAGTCTGGGACTGCGCCACGAGCAGTACTTC. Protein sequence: CASSLGLRHEQYF.

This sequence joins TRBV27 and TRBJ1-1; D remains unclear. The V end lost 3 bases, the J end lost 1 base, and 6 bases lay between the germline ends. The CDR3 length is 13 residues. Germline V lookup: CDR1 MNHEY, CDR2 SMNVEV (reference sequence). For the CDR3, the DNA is TGTGCCAGCAGTTTCCCAGGGAACACTGAAGCTTTCTTT. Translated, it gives CASSFPGNTEAFF.

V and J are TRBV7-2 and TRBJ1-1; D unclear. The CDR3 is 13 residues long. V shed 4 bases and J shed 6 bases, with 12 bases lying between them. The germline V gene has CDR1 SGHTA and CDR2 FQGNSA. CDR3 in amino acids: CASSSGFFSEAFF. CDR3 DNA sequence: TGTGCCAGCAGCTCGGGGTTTTTTTCTGAAGCTTTCTTT.

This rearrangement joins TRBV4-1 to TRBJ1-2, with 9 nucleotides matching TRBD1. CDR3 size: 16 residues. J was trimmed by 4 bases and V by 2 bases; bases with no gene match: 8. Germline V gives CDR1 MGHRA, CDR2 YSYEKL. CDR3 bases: TGCGCCAGCAGCCAACGCCGGGACAGGGCACCCTATGGCTACACCTTC. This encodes CASSQRRDRAPYGYTF.

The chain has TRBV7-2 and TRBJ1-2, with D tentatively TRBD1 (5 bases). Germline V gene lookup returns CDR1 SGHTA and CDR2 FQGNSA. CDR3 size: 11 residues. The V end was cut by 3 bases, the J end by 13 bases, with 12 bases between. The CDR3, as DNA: TGTGCCAGCAGCTTTTTGGGGCAACCCACCTTC. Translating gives CASSFLGQPTF.